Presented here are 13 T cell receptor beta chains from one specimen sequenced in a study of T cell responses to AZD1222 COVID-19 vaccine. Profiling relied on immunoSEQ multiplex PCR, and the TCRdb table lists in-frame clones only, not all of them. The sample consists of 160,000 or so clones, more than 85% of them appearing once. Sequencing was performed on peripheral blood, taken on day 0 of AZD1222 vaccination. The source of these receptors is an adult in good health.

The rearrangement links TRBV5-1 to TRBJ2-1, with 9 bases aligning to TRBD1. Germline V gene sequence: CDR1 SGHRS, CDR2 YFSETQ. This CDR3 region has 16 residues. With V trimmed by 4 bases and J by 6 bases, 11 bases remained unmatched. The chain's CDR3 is CASSLNRGPSGNEQFF. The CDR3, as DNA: TGCGCCAGCAGCCTGAACAGGGGGCCGAGTGGCAATGAGCAGTTCTTC.

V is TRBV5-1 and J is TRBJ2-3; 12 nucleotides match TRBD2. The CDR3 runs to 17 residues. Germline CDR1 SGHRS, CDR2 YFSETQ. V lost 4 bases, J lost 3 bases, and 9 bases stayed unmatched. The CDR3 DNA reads TGCGCCAGCAGCAATAATCTCGGACTAGCGGGAACAGATACGCAGTATTTT. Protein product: CASSNNLGLAGTDTQYF.

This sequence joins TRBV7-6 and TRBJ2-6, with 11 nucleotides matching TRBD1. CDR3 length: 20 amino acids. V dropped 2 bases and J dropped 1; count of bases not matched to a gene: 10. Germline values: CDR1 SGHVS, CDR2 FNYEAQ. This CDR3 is CASSLRGTGGPSSGANVLTF. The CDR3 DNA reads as TGTGCCAGCAGCTTAAGAGGGACAGGGGGTCCCTCGTCTGGGGCCAACGTCCTGACTTTC.

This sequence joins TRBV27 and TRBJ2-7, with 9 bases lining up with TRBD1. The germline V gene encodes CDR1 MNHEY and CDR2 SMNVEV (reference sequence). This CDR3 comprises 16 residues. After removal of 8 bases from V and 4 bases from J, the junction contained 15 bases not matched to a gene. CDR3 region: CASWELRGQGNYEQYF. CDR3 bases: TGTGCCAGCTGGGAACTTCGTGGACAGGGGAATTACGAGCAGTACTTC.

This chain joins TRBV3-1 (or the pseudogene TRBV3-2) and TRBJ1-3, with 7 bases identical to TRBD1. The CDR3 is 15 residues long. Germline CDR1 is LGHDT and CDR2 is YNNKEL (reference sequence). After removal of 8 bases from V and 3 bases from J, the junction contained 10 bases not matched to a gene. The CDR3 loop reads CASAQGTANGNTIYF. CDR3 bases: TGTGCCAGCGCCCAGGGGACAGCCAATGGAAACACCATATATTTT.

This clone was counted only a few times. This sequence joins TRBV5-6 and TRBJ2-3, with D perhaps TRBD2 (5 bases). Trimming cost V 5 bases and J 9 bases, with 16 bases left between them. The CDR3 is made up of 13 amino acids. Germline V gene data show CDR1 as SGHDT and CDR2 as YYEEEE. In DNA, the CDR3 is TGTGCCAGCAGACACGGGGTGGGTGGGACGCAGTATTTT. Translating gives CASRHGVGGTQYF.

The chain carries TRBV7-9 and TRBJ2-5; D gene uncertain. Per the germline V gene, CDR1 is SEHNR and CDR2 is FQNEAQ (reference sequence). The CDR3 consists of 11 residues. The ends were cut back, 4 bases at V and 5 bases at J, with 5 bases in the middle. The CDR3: CASSYLETQYF. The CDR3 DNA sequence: TGTGCCAGCAGCTACTTGGAGACCCAGTACTTC. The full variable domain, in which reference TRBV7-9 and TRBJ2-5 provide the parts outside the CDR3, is DTGVSQNPRHKITKRGQNVTFRCDPISEHNRLYWYRQTLGQGPEFLTYFQNEAQLEKSRLLSDRFSAERPKGSFSTLEIQRTEQGDSAMYLCASSYLETQYFGPGTRLLVL.

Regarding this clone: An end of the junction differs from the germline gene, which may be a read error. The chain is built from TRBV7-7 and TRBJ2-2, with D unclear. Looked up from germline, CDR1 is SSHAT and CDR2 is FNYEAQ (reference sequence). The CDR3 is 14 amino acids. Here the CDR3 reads CASSLVANTGELFF. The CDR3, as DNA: TGTGCTAGCAGCTTAGTGGCGAACACCGGGGAGCTGTTTTTT.

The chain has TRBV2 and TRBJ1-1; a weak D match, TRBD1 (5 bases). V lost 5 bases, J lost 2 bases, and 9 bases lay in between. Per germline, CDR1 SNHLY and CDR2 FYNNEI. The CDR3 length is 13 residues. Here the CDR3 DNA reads TGTGCCAGCAGTCCAGGGAGAAACACTGAAGCTTTCTTT. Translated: CASSPGRNTEAFF.

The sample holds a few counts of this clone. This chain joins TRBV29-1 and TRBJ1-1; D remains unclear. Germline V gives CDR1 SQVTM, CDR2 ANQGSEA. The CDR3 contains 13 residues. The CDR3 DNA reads TGCATTGCTGGATCGGGATTGAACACTGAAGCTTTCTTT. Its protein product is CIAGSGLNTEAFF.

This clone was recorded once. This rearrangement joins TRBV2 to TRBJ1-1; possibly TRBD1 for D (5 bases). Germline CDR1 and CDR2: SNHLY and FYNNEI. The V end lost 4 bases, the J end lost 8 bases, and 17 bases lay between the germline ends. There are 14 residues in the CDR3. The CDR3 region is CASSGGRKDREAFF. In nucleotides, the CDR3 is TGTGCCAGCAGTGGGGGACGAAAAGATCGGGAAGCTTTCTTT.

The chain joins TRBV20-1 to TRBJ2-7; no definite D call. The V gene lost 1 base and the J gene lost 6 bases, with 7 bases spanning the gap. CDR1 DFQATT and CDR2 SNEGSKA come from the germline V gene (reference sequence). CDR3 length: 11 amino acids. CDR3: CSARASGEQYF. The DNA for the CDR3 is TGCAGTGCTAGAGCATCCGGCGAGCAGTACTTC.

Written as DNA, the CDR3 is TGCGCCAGTAGCGGAGCTAGCACAGATACGCAGTATTTT. Its protein product is CASSGASTDTQYF. The chain couples TRBV5-1 to TRBJ2-3; a weak D match, TRBD2 (6 bases). V shed 8 bases and J shed 0 bases, with 10 bases lying between them. The CDR3 length is 13 residues. The germline V gene encodes CDR1 SGHRS and CDR2 YFSETQ.